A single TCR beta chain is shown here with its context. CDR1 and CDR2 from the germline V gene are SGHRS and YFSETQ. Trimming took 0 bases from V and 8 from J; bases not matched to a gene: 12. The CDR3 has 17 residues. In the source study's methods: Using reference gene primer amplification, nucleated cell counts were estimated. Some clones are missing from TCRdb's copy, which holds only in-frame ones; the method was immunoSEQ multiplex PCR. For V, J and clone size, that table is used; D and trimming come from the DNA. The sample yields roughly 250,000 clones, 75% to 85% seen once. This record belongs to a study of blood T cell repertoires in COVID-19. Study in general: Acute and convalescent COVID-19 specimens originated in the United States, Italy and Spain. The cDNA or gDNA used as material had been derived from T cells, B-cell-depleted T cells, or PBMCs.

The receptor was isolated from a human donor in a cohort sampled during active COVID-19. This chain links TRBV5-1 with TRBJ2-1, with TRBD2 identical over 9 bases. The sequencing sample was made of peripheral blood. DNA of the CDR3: TGCGCCAGCAGCTTGGCTTTGAGCGGGGGGCGGGGCGATGAGCAGTTCTTC. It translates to CASSLALSGGRGDEQFF.